This T cell receptor beta chain was sequenced for a study of OX40 agonist ivuxolimab in advanced cancers. Study overall: The patients received agonistic anti-OX40 (CD134) antibody ivuxolimab. Study observations and caveats: Patients with a partial response at 0.1-3.0 mg/kg had among the lowest clonal expansion. It was also the case that some nonresponders had low normalized T-cell clonal expansion.

The germline V and J ends were trimmed by 3 bases and 4 bases, with 17 bases remaining between them. This CDR3 comprises 16 residues. CDR1 and CDR2 from the germline V gene are MNHEY and SMNVEV (reference sequence). Turning to this clone: Its antigen is unknown.

Sequenced by immunoSEQ multiplex PCR; TCRdb stores in-frame clones only, minus some. The sample contains about 95,000 clones, 91% of which appear only once. The material sequenced was CD4+ or CD8+ T cells sorted from blood, taken in a trial of the OX40 agonist ivuxolimab. The chain couples TRBV27 to TRBJ2-3; D assignment may be TRBD1 or TRBD2 (5 bases each). The source is an adult with an advanced solid tumor such as melanoma, head and neck, liver or kidney cancer. DNA for the CDR3: TGTGCCAGCAGTTTTTACTTAGGGACGGGTGCAGATACGCAGTATTTT. It encodes CASSFYLGTGADTQYF.